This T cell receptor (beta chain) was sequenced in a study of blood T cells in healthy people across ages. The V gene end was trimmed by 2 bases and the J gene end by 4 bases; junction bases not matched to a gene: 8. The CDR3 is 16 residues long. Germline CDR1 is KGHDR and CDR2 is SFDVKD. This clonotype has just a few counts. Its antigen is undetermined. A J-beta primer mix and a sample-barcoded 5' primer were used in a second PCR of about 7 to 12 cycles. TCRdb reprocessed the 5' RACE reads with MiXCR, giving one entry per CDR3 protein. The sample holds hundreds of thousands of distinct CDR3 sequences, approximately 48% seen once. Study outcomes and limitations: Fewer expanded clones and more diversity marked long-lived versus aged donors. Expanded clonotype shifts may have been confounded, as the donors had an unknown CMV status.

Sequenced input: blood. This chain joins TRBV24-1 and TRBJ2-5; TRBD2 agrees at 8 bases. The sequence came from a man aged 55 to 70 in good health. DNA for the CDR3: TGTGCCACCAGTGATTCGGGGGGGATTCAATCAGAGACCCAGTACTTC. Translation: CATSDSGGIQSETQYF.